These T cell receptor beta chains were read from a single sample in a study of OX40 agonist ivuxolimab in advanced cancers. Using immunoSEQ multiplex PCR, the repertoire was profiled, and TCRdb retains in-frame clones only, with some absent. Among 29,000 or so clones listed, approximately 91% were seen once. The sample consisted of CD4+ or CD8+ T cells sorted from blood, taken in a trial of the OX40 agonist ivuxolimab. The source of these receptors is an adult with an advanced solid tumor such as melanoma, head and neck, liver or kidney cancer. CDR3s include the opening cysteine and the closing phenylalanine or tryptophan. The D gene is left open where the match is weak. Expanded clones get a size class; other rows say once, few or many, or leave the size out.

TGTGCCAGCAGCTTAACCGGGACAGGGAGTAATCAGCCCCAGCATTTT | CASSLTGTGSNQPQHF | TRBJ1-5 | . | TRBD1 | 16 | TRBV7-2
TGTGCCAGCTCACCAGGGTACGAGCAGTACTTC | CASSPGYEQYF | TRBJ2-7 | . | . | 11 | TRBV18
TGTGCCAGCAGTTTATGGGGGGTCAGCTCCTACAATGAGCAGTTCTTC | CASSLWGVSSYNEQFF | TRBJ2-1 | . | . | 16 | TRBV28
TGTGCCAGCAGCGCCGGGACAGGGGTGGACGAGCAGTACTTC | CASSAGTGVDEQYF | TRBJ2-7 | . | TRBD1 | 14 | TRBV9
TGCGCCAGCAGCCAAGAACTAGCGGGAGGGTATTACAATGAGCAGTTCTTC | CASSQELAGGYYNEQFF | TRBJ2-1 | . | TRBD2 | 17 | TRBV4-3
TGTGCCAGTAAGAGGTTACAGGGGGCCGACACTGAAGCTTTCTTT | CASKRLQGADTEAFF | TRBJ1-1 | . | TRBD1 | 15 | TRBV19
TGCGCCAGCAGCAGGGAATCGGACAGCTTAACTGAAGCTTTCTTT | CASSRESDSLTEAFF | TRBJ1-1 | . | . | 15 | TRBV5-1
TGTGCCTGGAGTGTAGGGGGGGCAGGGTGGAAGGTCACTGAAGCTTTCTTT | CAWSVGGAGWKVTEAFF | TRBJ1-1 | . | . | 17 | TRBV30
TGTGCCAGCAGTTTGGGGGAGGGTGCAGTAGAGAACACCTTC | CASSLGEGAVENTF | TRBJ1-2 | once | . | 14 | TRBV28
TGTGCCAGCAGCTTAGGCCGGGGTAGCAATCAGCCCCAGCATTTT | CASSLGRGSNQPQHF | TRBJ1-5 | . | . | 15 | TRBV13
TGTGCCAGCGGTAGCGGGATCCCGGAATACTTC | CASGSGIPEYF | TRBJ2-5 | . | TRBD2 | 11 | TRBV6-4
TGTGCCTGGAGCGTAGGGTCTTCCACTGAAGCTTTCTTT | CAWSVGSSTEAFF | TRBJ1-1 | . | . | 13 | TRBV30
TGTGCCAGCAGGAATACAGGGGGGAGCGCCAAAAACATTCAGTACTTC | CASRNTGGSAKNIQYF | TRBJ2-4 | . | TRBD1 | 16 | TRBV11-2
TGTGCCAGCAGCTTAGCACCCAGGGACAGCCCCTACGAGCAGTACTTC | CASSLAPRDSPYEQYF | TRBJ2-7 | once | TRBD1 | 16 | TRBV7-9
TGCGCCAGCAGCCAAGGATTACTAGCGGGGAACACAGATACGCAGTATTTT | CASSQGLLAGNTDTQYF | TRBJ2-3 | . | TRBD2 | 17 | TRBV4-1
TGTGCCTGGAGTGTTAGCCGCTCCTACGAGCAGTACTTC | CAWSVSRSYEQYF | TRBJ2-7 | . | . | 13 | TRBV30
TGTGCCAGCAGCGTAACAGCGGGCAGATATAGCTCCTACAATGAGCAGTTCTTC | CASSVTAGRYSSYNEQFF | TRBJ2-1 | . | . | 18 | TRBV9
TGTGCCTGGAGCCAGTACCAAGAGACCCAGTACTTC | CAWSQYQETQYF | TRBJ2-5 | . | . | 12 | TRBV30
TGTGCCAGCAGCTTAGCAATGGGGGGAGACTATGGCTACACCTTC | CASSLAMGGDYGYTF | TRBJ1-2 | . | . | 15 | TRBV7-9
TGTGCCAGCAGTTCTCGAGCGGGAGGGCCCCTAGAGACCCAGTACTTC | CASSSRAGGPLETQYF | TRBJ2-5 | . | TRBD2 | 16 | TRBV27
TGTGCCAGTAGTAGCTCATGGGGCCCCCATCAGCCCCAGCATTTT | CASSSSWGPHQPQHF | TRBJ1-5 | once | . | 15 | TRBV19
TGCGCCAGCAGCTTGGCGGGAGGACTAGCGAATGAGCAGTTCTTC | CASSLAGGLANEQFF | TRBJ2-1 | . | TRBD2 | 15 | TRBV5-1
TGTGCCAGTAGTCTGGCAGCGGATAATTCACCCCTCCACTTT | CASSLAADNSPLHF | TRBJ1-6 | few | . | 14 | TRBV19
TGTGCCACCAGACTAGCGGGTTACAATGAGCAGTTCTTC | CATRLAGYNEQFF | TRBJ2-1 | . | TRBD2 | 13 | TRBV28
TGTGCCAGCAGTCCGGGACATGGCCTAGCGGGGGGGCTCAATCAGGGTTTCCTCGAGCAGTACTTC | CASSPGHGLAGGLNQGFLEQYF | TRBJ2-7 | . | TRBD2 | 22 | TRBV27
TGTGCCAGCAGCTCAGGGGGGACTGAAGCTTTCTTT | CASSSGGTEAFF | TRBJ1-1 | . | TRBD1 | 12 | TRBV5-4
TGTGCCAGCAGTTTAGCTGGAGTGAACACTGAAGCTTTCTTT | CASSLAGVNTEAFF | TRBJ1-1 | . | . | 14 | TRBV27
TGTGCCAGTAGTATACAGGAGCACAATGAGCAGTTCTTC | CASSIQEHNEQFF | TRBJ2-1 | . | . | 13 | TRBV19
TGTGCCAGCAGTTACGTGGGGGGGAATAGGAACGAGCAGTACTTC | CASSYVGGNRNEQYF | TRBJ2-7 | . | TRBD2 | 15 | TRBV6-5
TGTGCCAGCAGCTTCCCTCCCTCCTACGAGCAGTACTTC | CASSFPPSYEQYF | TRBJ2-7 | once | . | 13 | TRBV7-9
TGTGCCAGCAGCTTAGTCCCCCCACATGCCGAGGACAGGGCAGGGGGGGAGCAGTACTTC | CASSLVPPHAEDRAGGEQYF | TRBJ2-7 | . | TRBD1 | 20 | TRBV7-8
TGTGCCAGCAGCCAAGATGTAACTAGCGGGTCCAACGAGCAGTACTTC | CASSQDVTSGSNEQYF | TRBJ2-7 | . | TRBD2 | 16 | TRBV4-2
TGTGCCAGTAGTCTCCCTAATACAGGTTCGGACGAGCAGTACTTC | CASSLPNTGSDEQYF | TRBJ2-7 | . | . | 15 | TRBV19
TGTGCCAGCATCCCTTCGGGACAGGGACCTAACTATGGCTACACCTTC | CASIPSGQGPNYGYTF | TRBJ1-2 | . | TRBD1 | 16 | TRBV27
TGCGCCAGCAGCCAAGACACGCAGCAGGGGGATTACGAGCAGTACTTC | CASSQDTQQGDYEQYF | TRBJ2-7 | . | TRBD1 | 16 | TRBV4-1
TGTGCCAGCAGTTACGGTGCGGGCACCGGGGAGCTGTTTTTT | CASSYGAGTGELFF | TRBJ2-2 | . | . | 14 | TRBV6-5
TGTGCCAGCAGCTTAGGGGGACAGCTGATCCTCTATGGCTACACCTTC | CASSLGGQLILYGYTF | TRBJ1-2 | . | TRBD1 | 16 | TRBV7-9
TGTGCCAGCAGCTCGGACAGCCGTCTCTACGAGCAGTACTTC | CASSSDSRLYEQYF | TRBJ2-7 | . | . | 14 | TRBV5-4
TGTGCCTGGAACCTGGAGGAGGGGACACGGCCTTATAATTCACCCCTCCACTTT | CAWNLEEGTRPYNSPLHF | TRBJ1-6 | once | . | 18 | TRBV30
TGTGCCAGCAGCGCGTGGGGGGCGGCTGAAGCTTTCTTT | CASSAWGAAEAFF | TRBJ1-1 | few | . | 13 | TRBV9